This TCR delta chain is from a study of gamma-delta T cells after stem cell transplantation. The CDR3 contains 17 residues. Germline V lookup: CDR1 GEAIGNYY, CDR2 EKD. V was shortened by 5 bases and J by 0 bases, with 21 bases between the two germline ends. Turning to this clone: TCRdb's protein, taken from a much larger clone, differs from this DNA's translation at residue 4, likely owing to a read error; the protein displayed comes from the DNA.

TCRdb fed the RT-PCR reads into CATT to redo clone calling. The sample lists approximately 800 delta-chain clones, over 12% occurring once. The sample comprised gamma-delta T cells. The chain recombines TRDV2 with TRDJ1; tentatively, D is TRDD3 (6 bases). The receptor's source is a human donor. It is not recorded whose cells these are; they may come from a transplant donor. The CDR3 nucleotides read TGTGCCTGTGGCACAGTCGGGGATCTGGCCTACACCGATAAACTCATCTTT. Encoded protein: CACGTVGDLAYTDKLIF.